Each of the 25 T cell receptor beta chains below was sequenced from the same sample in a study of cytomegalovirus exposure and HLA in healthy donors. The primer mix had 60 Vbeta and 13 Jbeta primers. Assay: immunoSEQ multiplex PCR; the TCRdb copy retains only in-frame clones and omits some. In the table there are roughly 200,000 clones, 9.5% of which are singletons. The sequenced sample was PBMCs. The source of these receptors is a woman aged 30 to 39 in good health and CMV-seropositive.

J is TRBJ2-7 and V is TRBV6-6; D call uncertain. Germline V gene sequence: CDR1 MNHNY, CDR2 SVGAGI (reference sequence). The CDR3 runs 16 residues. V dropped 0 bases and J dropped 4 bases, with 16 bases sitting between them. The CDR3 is CASSYSATPLGYEQYF. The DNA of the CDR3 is TGTGCCAGCAGTTACTCGGCCACACCCCTCGGGTACGAGCAGTACTTC.

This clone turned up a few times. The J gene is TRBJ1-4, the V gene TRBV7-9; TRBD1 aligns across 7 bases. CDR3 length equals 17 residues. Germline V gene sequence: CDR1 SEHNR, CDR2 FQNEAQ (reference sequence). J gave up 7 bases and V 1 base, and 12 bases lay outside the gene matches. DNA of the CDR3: TGTGCCAGCAGCTTAGGAGTGATGATAGGGGGCGGTGAAAAACTGTTTTTT. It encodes CASSLGVMIGGGEKLFF.

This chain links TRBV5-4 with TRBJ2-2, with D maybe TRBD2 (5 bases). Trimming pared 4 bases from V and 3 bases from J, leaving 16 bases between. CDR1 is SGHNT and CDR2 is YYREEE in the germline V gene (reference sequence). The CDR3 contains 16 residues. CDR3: CASSRTRVGDTGELFF. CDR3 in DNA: TGTGCCAGCAGCCGTACGAGGGTCGGGGACACCGGGGAGCTGTTTTTT. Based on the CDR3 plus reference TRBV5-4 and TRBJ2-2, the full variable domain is ETGVTQSPTHLIKTRGQQVTLRCSSQSGHNTVSWYQQALGQGPQFIFQYYREEENGRGNFPPRFSGLQFPNYSSELNVNALELDDSALYLCASSRTRVGDTGELFFGEGSRLTVL.

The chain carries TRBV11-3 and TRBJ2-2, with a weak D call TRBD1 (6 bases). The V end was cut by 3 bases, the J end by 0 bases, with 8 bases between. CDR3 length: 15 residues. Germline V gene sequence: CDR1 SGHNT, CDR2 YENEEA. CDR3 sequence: CASSFTGSNTGELFF. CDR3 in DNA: TGTGCCAGCAGCTTCACAGGGTCGAACACCGGGGAGCTGTTTTTT. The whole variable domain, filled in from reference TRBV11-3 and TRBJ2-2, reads EAGVVQSPRYKIIEKKQPVAFWCNPISGHNTLYWYLQNLGQGPELLIRYENEEAVDDSQLPKDRFSAERLKGVDSTLKIQPAELGDSAVYLCASSFTGSNTGELFFGEGSRLTVL.

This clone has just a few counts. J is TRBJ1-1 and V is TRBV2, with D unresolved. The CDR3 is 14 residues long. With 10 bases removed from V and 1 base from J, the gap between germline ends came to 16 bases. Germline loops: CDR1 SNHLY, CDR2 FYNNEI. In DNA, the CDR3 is TGTGCCAACCCTACCCCTAGACGGAACACTGAAGCTTTCTTT. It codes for CANPTPRRNTEAFF.

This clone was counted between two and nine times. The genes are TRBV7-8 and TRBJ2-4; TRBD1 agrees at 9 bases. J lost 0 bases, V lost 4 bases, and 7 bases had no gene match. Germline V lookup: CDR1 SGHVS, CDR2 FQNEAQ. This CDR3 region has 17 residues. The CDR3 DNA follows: TGTGCCAGCAGCTCCCCGACAGGGGGAATAGCCAAAAACATTCAGTACTTC. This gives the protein CASSSPTGGIAKNIQYF.

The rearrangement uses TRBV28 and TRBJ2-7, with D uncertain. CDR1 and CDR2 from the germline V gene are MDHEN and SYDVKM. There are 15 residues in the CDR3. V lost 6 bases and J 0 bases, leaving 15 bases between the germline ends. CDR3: CASSVHRGISYEQYF. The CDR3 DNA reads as TGTGCCAGCAGCGTCCACCGCGGTATCTCCTACGAGCAGTACTTC. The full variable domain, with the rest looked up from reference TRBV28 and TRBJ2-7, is DVKVTQSSRYLVKRTGEKVFLECVQDMDHENMFWYRQDPGLGLRLIYFSYDVKMKEKGDIPEGYSVSREKKERFSLILESASTNQTSMYLCASSVHRGISYEQYFGPGTRLTVT.

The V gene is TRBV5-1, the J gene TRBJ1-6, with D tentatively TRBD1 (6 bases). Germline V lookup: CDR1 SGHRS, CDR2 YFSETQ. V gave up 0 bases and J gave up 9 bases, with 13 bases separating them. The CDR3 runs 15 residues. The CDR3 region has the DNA TGCGCCAGCAGCTTGGAACTTCAACAGGGTTCACCCCTCCACTTT. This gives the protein CASSLELQQGSPLHF. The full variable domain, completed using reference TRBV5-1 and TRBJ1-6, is KAGVTQTPRYLIKTRGQQVTLSCSPISGHRSVSWYQQTPGQGLQFLFEYFSETQRNKGNFPGRFSGRQFSNSRSEMNVSTLELGDSALYLCASSLELQQGSPLHFGNGTRLTVT.

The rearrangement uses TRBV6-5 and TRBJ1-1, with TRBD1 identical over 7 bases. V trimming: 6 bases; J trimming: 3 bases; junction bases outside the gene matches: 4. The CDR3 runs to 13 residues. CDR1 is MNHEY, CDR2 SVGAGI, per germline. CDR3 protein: CASRSQGYTEAFF. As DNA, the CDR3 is TGTGCCAGCAGATCACAGGGGTACACTGAAGCTTTCTTT.

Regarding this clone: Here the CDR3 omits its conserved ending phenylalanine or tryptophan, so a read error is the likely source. CDR3 coding DNA: TGTGCCAGCAGCTCGGACAGCAACTATGGCTACACCCTC. Protein product: CASSSDSNYGYTL. The J gene is TRBJ1-2, the V gene TRBV5-4; D perhaps matches TRBD1 (6 bases). The V gene's germline CDR1 is SGHNT and CDR2 YYREEE (reference sequence). V lost 3 bases and J 2 bases, leaving 8 bases between the germline ends. The CDR3 length is 13 residues.

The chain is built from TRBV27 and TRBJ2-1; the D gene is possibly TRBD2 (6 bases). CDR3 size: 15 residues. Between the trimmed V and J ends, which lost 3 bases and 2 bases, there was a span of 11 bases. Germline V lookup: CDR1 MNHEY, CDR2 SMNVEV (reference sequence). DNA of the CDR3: TGTGCCAGCAGTTTGGACTACCGGCCCTACAATGAGCAGTTCTTC. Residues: CASSLDYRPYNEQFF.

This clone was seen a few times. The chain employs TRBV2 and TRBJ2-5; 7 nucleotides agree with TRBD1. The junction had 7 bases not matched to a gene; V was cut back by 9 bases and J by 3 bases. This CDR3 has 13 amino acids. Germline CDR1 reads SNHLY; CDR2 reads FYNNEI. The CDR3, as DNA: TGTGCCAGTTCCGACAGGGTAAAAGAGACCCAGTACTTC. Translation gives CASSDRVKETQYF.

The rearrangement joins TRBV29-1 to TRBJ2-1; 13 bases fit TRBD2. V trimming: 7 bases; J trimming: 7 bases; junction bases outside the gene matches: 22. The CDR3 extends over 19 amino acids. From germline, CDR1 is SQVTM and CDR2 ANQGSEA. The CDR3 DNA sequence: TGCAGCGCTTGGACAGGGGGTCTAACTAGCGGGAGGGCCGGTAATGAGCAGTTCTTC. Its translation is CSAWTGGLTSGRAGNEQFF.

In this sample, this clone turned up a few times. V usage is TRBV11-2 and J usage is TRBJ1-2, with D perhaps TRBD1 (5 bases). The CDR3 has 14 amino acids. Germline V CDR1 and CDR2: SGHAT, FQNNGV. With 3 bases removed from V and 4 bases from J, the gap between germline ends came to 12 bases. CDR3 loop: CASSFGRDFYGYTF. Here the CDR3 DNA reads TGTGCCAGCAGCTTCGGCAGGGACTTCTATGGCTACACCTTC.

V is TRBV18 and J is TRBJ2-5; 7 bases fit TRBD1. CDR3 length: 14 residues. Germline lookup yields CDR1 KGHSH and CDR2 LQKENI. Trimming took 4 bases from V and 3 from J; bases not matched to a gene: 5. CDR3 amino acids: CASSQQGTEETQYF. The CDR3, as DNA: TGTGCCAGCTCACAACAGGGGACGGAAGAGACCCAGTACTTC. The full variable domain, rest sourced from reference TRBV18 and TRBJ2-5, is NAGVMQNPRHLVRRRGQEARLRCSPMKGHSHVYWYRQLPEEGLKFMVYLQKENIIDESGMPKERFSAEFPKEGPSILRIQQVVRGDSAAYFCASSQQGTEETQYFGPGTRLLVL.

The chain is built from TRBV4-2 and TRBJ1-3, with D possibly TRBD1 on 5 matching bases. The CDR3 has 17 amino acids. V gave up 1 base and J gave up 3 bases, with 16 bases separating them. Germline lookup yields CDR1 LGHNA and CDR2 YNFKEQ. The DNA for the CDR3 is TGTGCCAGCAGCCAAGGCGGGACTGTTCGGGGTGGAAACACCATATATTTT. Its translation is CASSQGGTVRGGNTIYF.

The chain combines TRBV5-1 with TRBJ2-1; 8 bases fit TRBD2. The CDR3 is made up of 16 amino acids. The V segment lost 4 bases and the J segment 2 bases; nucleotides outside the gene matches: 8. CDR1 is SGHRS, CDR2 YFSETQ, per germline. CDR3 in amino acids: CASSPQAGVPYNEQFF. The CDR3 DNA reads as TGCGCCAGCAGCCCCCAAGCGGGAGTGCCCTACAATGAGCAGTTCTTC.

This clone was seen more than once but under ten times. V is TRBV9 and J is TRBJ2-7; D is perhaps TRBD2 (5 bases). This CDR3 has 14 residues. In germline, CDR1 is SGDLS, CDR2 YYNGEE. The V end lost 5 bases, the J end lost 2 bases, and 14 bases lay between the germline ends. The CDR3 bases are TGTGCCAGCAGTAGCGTGGCCAATACCTACGAGCAGTACTTC. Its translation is CASSSVANTYEQYF.

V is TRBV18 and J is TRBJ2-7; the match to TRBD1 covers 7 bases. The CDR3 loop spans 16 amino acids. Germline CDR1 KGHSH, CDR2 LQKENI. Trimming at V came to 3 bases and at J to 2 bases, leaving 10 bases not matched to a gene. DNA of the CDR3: TGTGCCAGCTCACCTAACCAGGGGGTGGGGGCCTACGAGCAGTACTTC. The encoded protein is CASSPNQGVGAYEQYF.

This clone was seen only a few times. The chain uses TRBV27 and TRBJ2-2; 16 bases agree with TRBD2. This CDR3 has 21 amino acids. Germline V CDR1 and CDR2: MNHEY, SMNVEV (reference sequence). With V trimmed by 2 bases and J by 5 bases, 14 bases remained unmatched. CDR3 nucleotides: TGTGCCAGCAGTTTACTTCGGCGATGGGGGACTAGCGGGAGGGAAACCGGGGAGCTGTTTTTT. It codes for CASSLLRRWGTSGRETGELFF.

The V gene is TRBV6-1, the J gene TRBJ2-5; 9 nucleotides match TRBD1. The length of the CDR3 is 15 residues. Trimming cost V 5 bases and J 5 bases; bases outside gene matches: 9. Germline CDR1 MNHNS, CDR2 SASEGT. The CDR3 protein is CASSTGTGLPETQYF. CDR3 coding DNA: TGTGCCAGCAGTACCGGGACAGGGTTGCCGGAGACCCAGTACTTC.

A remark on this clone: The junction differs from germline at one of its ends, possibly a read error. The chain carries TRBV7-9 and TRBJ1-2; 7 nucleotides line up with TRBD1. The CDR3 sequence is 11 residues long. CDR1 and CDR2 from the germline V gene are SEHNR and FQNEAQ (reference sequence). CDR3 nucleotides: TGTGCCAGCAGCTTAATGGGACAGTGGTTGTTT. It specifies CASSLMGQWLF.

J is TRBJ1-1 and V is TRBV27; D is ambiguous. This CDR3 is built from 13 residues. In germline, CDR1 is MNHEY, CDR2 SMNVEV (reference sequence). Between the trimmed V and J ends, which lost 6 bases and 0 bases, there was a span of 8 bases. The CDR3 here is CASRSVMNTEAFF. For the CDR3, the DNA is TGTGCCAGCAGAAGCGTCATGAACACTGAAGCTTTCTTT.

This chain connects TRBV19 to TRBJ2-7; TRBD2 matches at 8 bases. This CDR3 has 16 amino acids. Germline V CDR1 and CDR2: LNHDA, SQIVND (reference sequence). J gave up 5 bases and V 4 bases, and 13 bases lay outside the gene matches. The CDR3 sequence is CASSTQLSGSRHEQYF. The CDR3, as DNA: TGTGCCAGTAGTACCCAACTAAGCGGGAGTCGCCACGAGCAGTACTTC.

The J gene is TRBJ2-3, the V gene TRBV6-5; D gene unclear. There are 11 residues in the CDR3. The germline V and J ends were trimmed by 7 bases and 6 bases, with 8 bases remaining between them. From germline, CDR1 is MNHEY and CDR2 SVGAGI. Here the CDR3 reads CASTLFDTQYF. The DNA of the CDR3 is TGTGCCAGCACTCTTTTTGATACGCAGTATTTT.